This T cell receptor beta chain was obtained from a study of blood T cell repertoires in COVID-19. This CDR3 comprises 14 residues. Germline V gives CDR1 LNHDA, CDR2 SQIVND (reference sequence). Trimming shortened V by 5 bases and J by 1 base, and 11 bases separated the two germline ends. Profiling relied on immunoSEQ multiplex PCR, and the TCRdb table lists in-frame clones only, not all of them. The repertoire has about 54,000 clones, around 93% of them found once; the top ten carry about 7.3%. The receptor was derived from a woman aged 55 to 70 with active or convalescent COVID-19. Sequencing was done on a sample of peripheral blood. The V call is TRBV19, the J call TRBJ1-2; no definite D call. CDR3 DNA sequence: TGTGCCAGTAGTCGGGAAGGCGTTAACTATGGCTACACCTTC. It encodes CASSREGVNYGYTF.